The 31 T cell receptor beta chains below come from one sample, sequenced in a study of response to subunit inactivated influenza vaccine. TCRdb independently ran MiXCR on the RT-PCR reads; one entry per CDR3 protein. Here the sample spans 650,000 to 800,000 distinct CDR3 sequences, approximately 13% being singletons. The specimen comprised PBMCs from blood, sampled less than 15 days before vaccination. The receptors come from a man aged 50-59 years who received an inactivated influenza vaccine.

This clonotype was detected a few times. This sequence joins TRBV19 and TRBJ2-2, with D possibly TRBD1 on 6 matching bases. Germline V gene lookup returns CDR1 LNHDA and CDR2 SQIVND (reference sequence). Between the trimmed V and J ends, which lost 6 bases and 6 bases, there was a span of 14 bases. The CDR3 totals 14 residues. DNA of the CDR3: TGTGCCAGTAGCTTCGGCAGGGGATCCGGGGAGCTGTTTTTT. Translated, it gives CASSFGRGSGELFF. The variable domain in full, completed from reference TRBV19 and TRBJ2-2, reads DGGITQSPKYLFRKEGQNVTLSCEQNLNHDAMYWYRQDPGQGLRLIYYSQIVNDFQKGDIAEGYSVSREKKESFPLTVTSAQKNPTAFYLCASSFGRGSGELFFGEGSRLTVL.

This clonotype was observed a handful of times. The CDR3 DNA follows: TGTGCTAGTGGCCGAAGCGGGGAGAACACCGGGGAGCTGTTTTTT. Residues: CASGRSGENTGELFF. This chain links TRBV12-5 with TRBJ2-2; 7 bases align to TRBD2. There are 15 residues in the CDR3. Germline V gene data show CDR1 as LGHNT and CDR2 as FRNRAP. The V and J ends lost 6 bases and 1 base, in that order; junction bases with no gene match: 5.

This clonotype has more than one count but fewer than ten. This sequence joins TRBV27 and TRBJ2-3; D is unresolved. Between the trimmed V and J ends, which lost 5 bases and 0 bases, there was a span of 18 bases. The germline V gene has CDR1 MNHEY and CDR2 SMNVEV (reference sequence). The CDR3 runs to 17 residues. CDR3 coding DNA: TGTGCCAGCAGTACTATTGCCTGGAGAGCTAGCACAGATACGCAGTATTTT. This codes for CASSTIAWRASTDTQYF.

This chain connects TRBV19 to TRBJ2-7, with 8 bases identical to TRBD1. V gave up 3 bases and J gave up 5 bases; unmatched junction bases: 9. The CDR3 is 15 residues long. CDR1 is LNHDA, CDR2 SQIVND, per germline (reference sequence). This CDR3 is CASSMVRDRRDEQYF. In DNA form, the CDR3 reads TGTGCCAGTAGTATGGTCCGGGACAGGCGCGACGAGCAGTACTTC.

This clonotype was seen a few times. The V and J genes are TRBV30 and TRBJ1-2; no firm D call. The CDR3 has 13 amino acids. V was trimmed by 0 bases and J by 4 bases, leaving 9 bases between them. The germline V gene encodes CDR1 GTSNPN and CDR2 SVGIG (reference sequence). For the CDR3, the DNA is TGTGCCTGGAGTGTACGGCACAGCTATGGCTACACCTTC. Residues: CAWSVRHSYGYTF.

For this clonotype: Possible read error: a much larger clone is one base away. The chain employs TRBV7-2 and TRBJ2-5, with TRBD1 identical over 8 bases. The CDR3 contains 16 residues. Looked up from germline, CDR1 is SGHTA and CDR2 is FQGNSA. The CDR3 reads CPSSLAPGRGLETQYF. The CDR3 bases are TGTCCCAGCAGCTTAGCTCCGGGCAGGGGGCTAGAGACCCAGTACTTC.

CDR3 DNA: TGCGCCAGCAGCCAAATGACAGGGGACAATTCACCCCTCCACTTT. The encoded protein is CASSQMTGDNSPLHF. The chain employs TRBV5-1 and TRBJ1-6; 8 bases are shared with TRBD1. The CDR3 loop spans 15 amino acids. J lost 7 bases, V lost 4 bases, and 7 bases had no gene match. Per the germline V gene, CDR1 is SGHRS and CDR2 is YFSETQ.

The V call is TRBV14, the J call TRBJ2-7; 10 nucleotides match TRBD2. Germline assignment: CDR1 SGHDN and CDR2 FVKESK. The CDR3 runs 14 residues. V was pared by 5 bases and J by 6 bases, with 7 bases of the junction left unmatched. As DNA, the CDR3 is TGTGCCAGCAGCGATCTAGCGGGAGTGACCGAGCAGTACTTC. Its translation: CASSDLAGVTEQYF. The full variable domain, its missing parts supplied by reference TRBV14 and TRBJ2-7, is EAGVTQFPSHSVIEKGQTVTLRCDPISGHDNLYWYRRVMGKEIKFLLHFVKESKQDESGMPNNRFLAERTGGTYSTLKVQPAELEDSGVYFCASSDLAGVTEQYFGPGTRLTVT.

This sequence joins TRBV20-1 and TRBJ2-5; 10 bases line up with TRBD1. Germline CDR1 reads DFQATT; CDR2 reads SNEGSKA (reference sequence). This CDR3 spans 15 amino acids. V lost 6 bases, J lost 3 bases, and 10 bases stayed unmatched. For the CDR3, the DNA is TGCAGTGCAACCGGGACAGGGGAAGGGGAAGAGACCCAGTACTTC. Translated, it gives CSATGTGEGEETQYF.

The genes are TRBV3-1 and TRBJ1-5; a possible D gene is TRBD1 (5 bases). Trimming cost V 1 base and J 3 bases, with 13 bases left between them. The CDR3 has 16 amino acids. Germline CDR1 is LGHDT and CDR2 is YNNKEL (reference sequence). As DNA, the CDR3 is TGTGCCAGCAGCCAAGTATTGGGACGGGACAATCAGCCCCAGCATTTT. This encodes CASSQVLGRDNQPQHF.

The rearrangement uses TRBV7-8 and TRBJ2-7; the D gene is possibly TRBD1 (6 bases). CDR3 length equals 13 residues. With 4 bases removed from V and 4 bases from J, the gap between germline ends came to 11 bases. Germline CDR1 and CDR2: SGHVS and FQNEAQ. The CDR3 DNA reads TGTGCCAGCAGCTCGACAGGACTGTACGAGCAGTACTTC. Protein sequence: CASSSTGLYEQYF.

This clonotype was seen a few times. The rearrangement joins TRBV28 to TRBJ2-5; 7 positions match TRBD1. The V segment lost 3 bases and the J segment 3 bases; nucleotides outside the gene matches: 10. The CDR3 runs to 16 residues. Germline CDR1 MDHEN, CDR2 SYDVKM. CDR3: CASSFLTGQLEETQYF. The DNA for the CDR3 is TGTGCCAGCAGTTTCCTCACGGGACAGCTAGAAGAGACCCAGTACTTC.

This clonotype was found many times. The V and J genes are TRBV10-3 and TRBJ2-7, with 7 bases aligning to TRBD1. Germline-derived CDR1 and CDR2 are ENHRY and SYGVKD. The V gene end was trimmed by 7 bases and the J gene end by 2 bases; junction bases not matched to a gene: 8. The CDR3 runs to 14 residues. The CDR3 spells CAIMSQGMTYEQYF. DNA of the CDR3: TGTGCCATCATGTCACAGGGGATGACCTACGAGCAGTACTTC.

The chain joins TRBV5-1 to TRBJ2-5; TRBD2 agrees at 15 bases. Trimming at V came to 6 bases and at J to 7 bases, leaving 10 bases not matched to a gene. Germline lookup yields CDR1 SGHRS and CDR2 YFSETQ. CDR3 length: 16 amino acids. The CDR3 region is CASTDTKGLAGGTQYF. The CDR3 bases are TGCGCCAGCACCGATACGAAGGGACTAGCGGGAGGGACCCAGTACTTC.

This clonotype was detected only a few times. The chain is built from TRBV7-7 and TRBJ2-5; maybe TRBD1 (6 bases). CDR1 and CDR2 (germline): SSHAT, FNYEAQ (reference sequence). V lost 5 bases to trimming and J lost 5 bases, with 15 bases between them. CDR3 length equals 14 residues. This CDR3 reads CASSERTDRETQYF. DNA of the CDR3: TGTGCCAGCAGCGAAAGGACAGATCGGGAGACCCAGTACTTC.

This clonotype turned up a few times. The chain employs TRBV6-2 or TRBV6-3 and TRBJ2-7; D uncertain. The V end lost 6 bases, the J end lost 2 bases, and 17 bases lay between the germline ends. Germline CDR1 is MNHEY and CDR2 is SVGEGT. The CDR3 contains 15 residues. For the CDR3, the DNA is TGTGCCAGCAGCCCCGGGCCATTTCGCCCCTACGAGCAGTACTTC. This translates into CASSPGPFRPYEQYF.

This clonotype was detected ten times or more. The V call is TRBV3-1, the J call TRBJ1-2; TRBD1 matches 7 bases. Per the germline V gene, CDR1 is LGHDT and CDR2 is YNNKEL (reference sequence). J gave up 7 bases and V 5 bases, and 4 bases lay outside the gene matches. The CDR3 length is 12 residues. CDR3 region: CASSSTGVGYTF. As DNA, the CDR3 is TGTGCCAGCAGCTCTACAGGGGTTGGCTACACCTTC.

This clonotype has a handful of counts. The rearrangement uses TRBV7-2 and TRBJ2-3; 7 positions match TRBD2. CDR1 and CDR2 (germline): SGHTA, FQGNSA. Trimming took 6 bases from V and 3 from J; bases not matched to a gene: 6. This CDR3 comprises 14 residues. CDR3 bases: TGTGCCAGCAGGTCCGGGGGGAGGACAGATACGCAGTATTTT. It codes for CASRSGGRTDTQYF.

CDR3 loop: CASSYSSSGSFTDTQYF. In nucleotides, the CDR3 is TGTGCCAGCAGTTACTCCTCTAGCGGGAGCTTCACAGATACGCAGTATTTT. The chain employs TRBV6-5 and TRBJ2-3; TRBD2 agrees at 10 bases. This CDR3 has 17 residues. Germline CDR1 MNHEY, CDR2 SVGAGI. V lost 0 bases to trimming and J lost 2 bases; unmatched junction nucleotides: 5.

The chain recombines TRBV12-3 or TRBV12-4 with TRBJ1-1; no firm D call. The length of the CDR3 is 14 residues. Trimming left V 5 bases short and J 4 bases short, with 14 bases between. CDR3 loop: CASSPTPRITEAFF. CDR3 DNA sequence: TGTGCCAGCAGTCCCACCCCGCGGATCACTGAAGCTTTCTTT.

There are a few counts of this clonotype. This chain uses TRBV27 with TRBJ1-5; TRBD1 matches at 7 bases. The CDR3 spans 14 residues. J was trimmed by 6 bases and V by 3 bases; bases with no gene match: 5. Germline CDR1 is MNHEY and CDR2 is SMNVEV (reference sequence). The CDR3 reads CASSFGQALQPQHF. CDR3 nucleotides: TGTGCCAGCAGTTTCGGACAGGCGCTTCAGCCCCAGCATTTT.

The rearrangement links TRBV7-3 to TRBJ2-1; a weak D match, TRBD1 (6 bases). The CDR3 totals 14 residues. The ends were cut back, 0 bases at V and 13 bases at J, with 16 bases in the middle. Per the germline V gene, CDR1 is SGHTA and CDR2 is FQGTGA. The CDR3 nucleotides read TGTGCCAGCAGCTTAACTTCGGCCGGGACACACCAGTTCTTC. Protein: CASSLTSAGTHQFF.

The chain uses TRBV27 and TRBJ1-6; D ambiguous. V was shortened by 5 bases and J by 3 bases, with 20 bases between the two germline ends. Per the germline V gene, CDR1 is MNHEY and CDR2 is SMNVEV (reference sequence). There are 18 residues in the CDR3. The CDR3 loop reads CASSLTNTDRVYNSPLHF. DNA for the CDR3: TGTGCCAGCAGTCTTACCAATACCGATCGGGTCTATAATTCACCCCTCCACTTT.

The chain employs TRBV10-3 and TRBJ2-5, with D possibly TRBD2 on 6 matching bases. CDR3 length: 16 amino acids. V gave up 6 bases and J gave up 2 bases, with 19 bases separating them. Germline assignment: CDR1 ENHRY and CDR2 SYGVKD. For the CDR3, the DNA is TGTGCCATCAGCGCAACCCGGGACGGAGGGCAAGAGACCCAGTACTTC. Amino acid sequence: CAISATRDGGQETQYF.

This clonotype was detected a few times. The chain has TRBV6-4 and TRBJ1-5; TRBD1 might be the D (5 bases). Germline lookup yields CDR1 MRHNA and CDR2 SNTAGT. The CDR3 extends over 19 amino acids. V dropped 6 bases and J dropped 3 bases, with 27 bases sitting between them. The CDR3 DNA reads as TGTGCCAGCAGCCACGGGACGACTTACGGGGAGGTGAACAATCAGCCCCAGCATTTT. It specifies CASSHGTTYGEVNNQPQHF.

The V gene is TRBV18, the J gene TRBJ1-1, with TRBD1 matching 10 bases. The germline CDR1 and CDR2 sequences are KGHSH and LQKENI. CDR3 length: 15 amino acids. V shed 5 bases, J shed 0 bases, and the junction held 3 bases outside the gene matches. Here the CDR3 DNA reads TGTGCCAGCTCAGAGACAGGGGGCTTGAACACTGAAGCTTTCTTT. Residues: CASSETGGLNTEAFF.

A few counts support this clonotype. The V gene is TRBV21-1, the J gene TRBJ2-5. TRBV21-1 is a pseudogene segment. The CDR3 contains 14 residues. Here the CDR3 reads CASSKGDGKETQYF. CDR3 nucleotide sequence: TGTGCCAGCAGCAAAGGTGACGGAAAAGAGACCCAGTACTTC.

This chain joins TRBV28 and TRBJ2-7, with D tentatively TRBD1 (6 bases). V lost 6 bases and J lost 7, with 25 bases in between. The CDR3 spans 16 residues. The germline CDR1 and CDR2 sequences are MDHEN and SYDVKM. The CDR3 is CASSDHRAGFPDEQYF. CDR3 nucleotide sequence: TGTGCCAGCAGCGACCACAGGGCCGGGTTTCCGGATGAGCAGTACTTC.

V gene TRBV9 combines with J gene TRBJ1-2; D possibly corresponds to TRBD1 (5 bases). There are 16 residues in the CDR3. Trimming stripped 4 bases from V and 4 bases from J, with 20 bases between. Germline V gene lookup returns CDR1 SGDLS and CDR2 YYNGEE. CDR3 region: CASSLPPGPTSYGYTF. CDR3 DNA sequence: TGTGCCAGCAGCCTACCCCCAGGGCCGACTAGCTATGGCTACACCTTC.

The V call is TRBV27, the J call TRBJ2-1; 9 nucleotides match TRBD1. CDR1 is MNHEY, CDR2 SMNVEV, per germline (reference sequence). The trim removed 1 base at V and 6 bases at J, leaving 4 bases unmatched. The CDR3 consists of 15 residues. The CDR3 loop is CASSLLQGAFNEQFF. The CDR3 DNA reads TGTGCCAGCAGTTTATTACAGGGGGCTTTCAATGAGCAGTTCTTC.

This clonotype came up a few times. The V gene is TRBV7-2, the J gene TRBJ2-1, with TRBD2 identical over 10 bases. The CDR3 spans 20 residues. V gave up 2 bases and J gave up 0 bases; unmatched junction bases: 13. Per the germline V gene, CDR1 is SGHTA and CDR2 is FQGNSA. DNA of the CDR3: TGTGCCAGCAGCTTACCGGGCCGGACTAGCGGCTACAGCTCCTACAATGAGCAGTTCTTC. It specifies CASSLPGRTSGYSSYNEQFF.